A selection of T cell receptor beta chains follows, all from one sample in a study of regulatory T cells in long-lasting Graves disease. TCRdb used MiXCR to reprocess the multiplex PCR reads, holding one entry per CDR3 protein. The table includes fewer than 550,000 distinct CDR3 sequences, about 17% detected once. These same records also appear under a second study, on T cells in Graves' hyperthyroidism and ophthalmopathy.

The material sequenced was peripheral blood mononuclear cells (PBMCs), taken at new diagnosis, from a patient treated with antithyroid drugs. The receptor source for this set is a woman younger than 30 with Graves disease. CDR3s leave out the opening cysteine and the closing phenylalanine or tryptophan. Each record gives: CDR3 length, J gene, V gene, CDR3 protein.

>9|TRBJ1-2|TRBV6-5
ASSYEAGYT
>11|TRBJ1-5|TRBV6-1
AGNPGGFRAQH
>12|TRBJ1-1|TRBV28
ASSLTGTDTEAF
>14|TRBJ2-3|TRBV13
ASSAAAGGGGETQY
>13|TRBJ2-7|TRBV7-9
ASSLEQERLYEQY
>12|TRBJ2-5|TRBV10-3
AIRAGTGEETQY
>11|TRBJ2-7|TRBV6-1
ASSVRGSYEQY
>13|TRBJ1-2|TRBV14
ASSQGMHRFEGYT
>14|TRBJ2-1|TRBV20-1
SATFLREAHNNEQF
>10|TRBJ1-2|TRBV28
ASRRPKSRNT
>12|TRBJ1-2|TRBV7-9
ALNPGTRTRGYT
>12|TRBJ2-2|TRBV20-1
SATGLAGTGELF
>12|TRBJ1-1|TRBV5-1
ASSLSGPDNEAF
>9|-|TRBV12-3/TRBV12-4
ASSVSATQY
>15|TRBJ2-3|TRBV5-4
ASSLDADPTRVDTQY
>11|TRBJ1-2|TRBV27
ASRQYNIEGYT
>13|TRBJ2-5|TRBV2
ASMKLAGGGETQY